A selection of T cell receptor beta chains follows, all from one sample in a study of OX40 agonist ivuxolimab in advanced cancers. Produced via immunoSEQ multiplex PCR; TCRdb's table is partial and in-frame only. Counted here are nearly 25,000 clones, about 80% occurring once; the ten biggest clones make up 1.4%. The starting material was CD4+ or CD8+ T cells sorted from blood, obtained in a trial of the OX40 agonist ivuxolimab. The receptors originated from an adult with an advanced solid tumor such as melanoma, head and neck, liver or kidney cancer. Both conserved end residues are part of each CDR3. The D gene is left open where the match is weak. A clone size is listed for some rows: how often the clone was seen (once, few, many), or a class if it is expanded.

-	16	-	TRBV5-4	TRBJ1-6	CASSLSGGRGNSPLHF	TGTGCCAGCAGCTTGAGTGGGGGCAGGGGAAATTCACCCCTCCACTTT
TRBD1	16	-	TRBV28	TRBJ1-5	CASSLMTGSGNQPQHF	TGTGCCAGCAGTTTAATGACAGGGTCCGGCAATCAGCCCCAGCATTTT
TRBD1	11	-	TRBV19	TRBJ1-5	CASQGVGPQHF	TGTGCCAGCCAGGGGGTAGGGCCCCAGCATTTT
-	12	-	TRBV5-1	TRBJ1-2	CASSLDDYGYTF	TGCGCCAGCAGCTTGGACGACTATGGCTACACCTTC
-	19	-	TRBV5-1	TRBJ1-3	CASSLDFWQGGLSGNTIYF	TGCGCCAGCAGCTTGGACTTCTGGCAGGGCGGGCTCTCTGGAAACACCATATATTTT
TRBD1	14	few	TRBV18	TRBJ2-7	CASSRGGAGDEQYF	TGTGCCAGCTCAAGAGGGGGCGCAGGGGACGAGCAGTACTTC
-	13	-	TRBV7-9	TRBJ2-5	CASTPGVQETQYF	TGTGCCAGCACCCCGGGCGTACAAGAGACCCAGTACTTC
-	15	once	TRBV5-4	TRBJ1-5	CASSLDPGGSQPQHF	TGTGCCAGCAGCTTGGATCCCGGGGGCAGTCAGCCCCAGCATTTT
-	16	-	TRBV27	TRBJ2-1	CASLTVGGGRINEQFF	TGTGCCAGCCTCACCGTCGGAGGGGGTCGGATCAATGAGCAGTTCTTC
-	13	-	TRBV6-1	TRBJ1-2	CASKDRQTDGYTF	TGTGCCAGTAAGGACCGGCAGACGGATGGCTACACCTTC
-	14	-	TRBV6-1	TRBJ1-2	CASNSDSRMRGYTF	TGTGCCAGCAACTCGGACAGTCGGATGCGGGGCTACACCTTC
-	15	-	TRBV18	TRBJ2-6	CASSPERTGANVLTF	TGTGCCAGCTCACCAGAACGTACTGGGGCCAACGTCCTGACTTTC
-	11	-	TRBV20-1	TRBJ1-5	CSAQRGQPQHF	TGCAGTGCACAGAGGGGTCAGCCCCAGCATTTT
TRBD1	14	-	TRBV19	TRBJ2-5	CASRPGQGYETQYF	TGTGCCAGTAGACCGGGACAGGGGTACGAGACCCAGTACTTC
TRBD2	17	-	TRBV4-3	TRBJ2-7	CASSQQFLASGPLEQYF	TGCGCCAGCAGCCAACAGTTTTTGGCTAGCGGACCCCTCGAGCAGTACTTC
-	13	-	TRBV6-5	TRBJ2-7	CASSPGQLYEQYF	TGTGCCAGCAGCCCGGGACAACTCTACGAGCAGTACTTC
TRBD1	18	-	TRBV18	TRBJ2-2	CASSPARKDRGYGGELFF	TGTGCCAGCTCCCCCGCCCGGAAGGACAGGGGTTATGGCGGGGAGCTGTTTTTT
-	14	-	TRBV4-1	TRBJ2-5	CASSQDPGGETQYF	TGCGCCAGCAGCCAAGATCCCGGTGGGGAGACCCAGTACTTC
-	14	-	TRBV4-1	TRBJ1-2	CASSQEGSNYGYTF	TGCGCCAGCAGCCAAGAAGGCAGTAACTATGGCTACACCTTC
TRBD2	15	-	TRBV7-9	TRBJ2-3	CASSSSSGRGDTQYF	TGTGCCAGCAGCTCCTCTAGCGGGAGAGGAGATACGCAGTATTTT
TRBD2	16	once	TRBV28	TRBJ2-3	CASSWTSGRMSDTQYF	TGTGCCAGCAGTTGGACTAGCGGGAGGATGTCAGATACGCAGTATTTT
-	15	-	TRBV27	TRBJ2-1	CASSFDLTGYNEQFF	TGTGCCAGCAGTTTTGACCTCACAGGCTACAATGAGCAGTTCTTC
-	16	-	TRBV9	TRBJ2-7	CASSVRLDSSSYEQYF	TGTGCCAGCAGCGTAAGACTGGATTCCAGCTCCTACGAGCAGTACTTC
-	13	-	TRBV10-3	TRBJ2-5	CAISEPRTETQYF	TGTGCCATCAGTGAGCCCCGGACAGAGACCCAGTACTTC
TRBD1	13	-	TRBV5-5	TRBJ2-1	CASSLGTTDRDIF	TGTGCCAGCAGCTTGGGTACGACGGACAGGGATATCTTC
TRBD1	19	once	TRBV11-2	TRBJ2-2	CASSLLLGSGQANTGELFF	TGTGCCAGCAGCTTACTATTGGGGTCGGGACAGGCGAACACCGGGGAGCTGTTTTTT
TRBD1	14	-	TRBV7-9	TRBJ2-1	CASSRGTGEDEQFF	TGTGCCAGCAGCCGCGGGACAGGGGAGGATGAGCAGTTCTTC
-	14	-	TRBV28	TRBJ2-7	CASRPSGLSYEQYF	TGTGCCAGCAGACCCAGCGGGCTGAGCTACGAGCAGTACTTC
TRBD1	13	-	TRBV10-3	TRBJ2-3	CAISETGGDTQYF	TGTGCCATCAGTGAAACAGGGGGGGATACGCAGTATTTT
-	15	-	TRBV25-1	TRBJ2-7	CASSEGSLGLYEQYF	TGTGCCAGCAGTGAAGGCAGTCTCGGCCTCTACGAGCAGTACTTC
-	16	-	TRBV7-2	TRBJ1-3	CASSLESRAAGNTIYF	TGTGCCAGCAGCTTAGAGAGCAGGGCGGCCGGAAACACCATATATTTT
-	16	few	TRBV7-9	TRBJ2-5	CASSLVPGRGVETQYF	TGTGCCAGCAGCTTAGTCCCGGGCAGGGGTGTAGAGACCCAGTACTTC
-	14	-	TRBV6-5	TRBJ1-1	CASSGLGLNTEAFF	TGTGCCAGCAGTGGTTTGGGGTTGAACACTGAAGCTTTCTTT
-	13	-	TRBV5-8	TRBJ2-7	CASSPGPSYEQYF	TGTGCCAGCAGTCCGGGACCCTCCTACGAGCAGTACTTC
-	15	-	TRBV11-1	TRBJ1-1	CASSFVRGSNTEAFF	TGTGCCAGCAGCTTCGTCCGTGGCTCGAACACTGAAGCTTTCTTT
-	17	-	TRBV7-9	TRBJ1-2	CASSSTGTWRANYGYTF	TGTGCCAGCAGCTCCACCGGGACATGGCGGGCTAACTATGGCTACACCTTC
-	13	-	TRBV30	TRBJ1-1	CAWSRGLNTEAFF	TGTGCCTGGAGTCGGGGACTGAACACTGAAGCTTTCTTT
-	16	-	TRBV19	TRBJ2-7	CASSIAGQLGSYEQYF	TGTGCCAGTAGTATCGCGGGACAGCTAGGCTCCTACGAGCAGTACTTC